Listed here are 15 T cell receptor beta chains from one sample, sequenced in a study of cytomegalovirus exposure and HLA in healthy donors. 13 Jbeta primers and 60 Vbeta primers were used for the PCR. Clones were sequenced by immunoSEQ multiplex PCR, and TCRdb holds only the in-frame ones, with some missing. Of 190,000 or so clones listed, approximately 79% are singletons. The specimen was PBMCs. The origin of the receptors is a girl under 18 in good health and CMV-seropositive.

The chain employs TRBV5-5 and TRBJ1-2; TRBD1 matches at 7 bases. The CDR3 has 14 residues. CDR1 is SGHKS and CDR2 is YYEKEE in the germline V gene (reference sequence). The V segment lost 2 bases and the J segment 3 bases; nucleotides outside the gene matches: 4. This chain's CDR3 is CASSLGGADYGYTF. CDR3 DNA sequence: TGTGCCAGCAGCTTAGGGGGCGCGGACTATGGCTACACCTTC.

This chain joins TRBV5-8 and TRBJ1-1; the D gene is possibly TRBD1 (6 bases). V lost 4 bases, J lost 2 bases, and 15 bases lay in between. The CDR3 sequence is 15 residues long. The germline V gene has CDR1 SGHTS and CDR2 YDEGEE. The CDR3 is CASSPQGFGNTEAFF. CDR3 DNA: TGTGCCAGCAGCCCACAGGGTTTCGGTAACACTGAAGCTTTCTTT.

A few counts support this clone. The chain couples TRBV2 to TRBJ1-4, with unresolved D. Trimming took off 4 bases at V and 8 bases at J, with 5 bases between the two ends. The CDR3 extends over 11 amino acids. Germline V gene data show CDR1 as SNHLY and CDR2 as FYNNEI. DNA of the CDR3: TGTGCCAGCAGTGCACAAGAAAAACTGTTTTTT. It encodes CASSAQEKLFF.

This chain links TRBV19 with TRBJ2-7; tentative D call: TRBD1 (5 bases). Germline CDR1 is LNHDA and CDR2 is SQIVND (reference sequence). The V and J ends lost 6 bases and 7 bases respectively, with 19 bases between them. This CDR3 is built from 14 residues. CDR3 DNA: TGTGCCAGTAGGCGCCCAGGGCCCTTGGGGGAGCAGTACTTC. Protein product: CASRRPGPLGEQYF.

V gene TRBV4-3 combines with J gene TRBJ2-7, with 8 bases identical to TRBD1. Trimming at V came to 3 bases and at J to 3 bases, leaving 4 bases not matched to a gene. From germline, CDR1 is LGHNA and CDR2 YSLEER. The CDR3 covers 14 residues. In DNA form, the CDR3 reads TGCGCCAGCAGCCAGCGGACAGGGAGCTACGAGCAGTACTTC. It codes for CASSQRTGSYEQYF.

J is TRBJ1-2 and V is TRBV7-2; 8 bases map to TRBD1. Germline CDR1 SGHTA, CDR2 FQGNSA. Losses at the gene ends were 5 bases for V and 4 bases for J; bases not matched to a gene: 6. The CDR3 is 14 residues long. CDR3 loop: CASSLGQGAYGYTF. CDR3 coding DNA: TGTGCCAGCAGCCTCGGCCAGGGGGCCTATGGCTACACCTTC.

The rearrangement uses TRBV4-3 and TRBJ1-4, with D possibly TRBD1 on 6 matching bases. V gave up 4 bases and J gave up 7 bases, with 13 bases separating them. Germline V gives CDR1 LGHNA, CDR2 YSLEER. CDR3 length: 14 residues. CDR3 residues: CASSPQGFGEKLFF. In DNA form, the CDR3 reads TGCGCCAGCAGCCCTCAGGGGTTTGGTGAAAAACTGTTTTTT.

CDR3 sequence: CAGRLVNTGELFF. Here the CDR3 DNA reads TGTGCCGGAAGACTGGTGAACACCGGGGAGCTGTTTTTT. The V call is TRBV6-6, the J call TRBJ2-2, with D unresolved. Trimming stripped 11 bases from V and 1 base from J, with 11 bases between. Germline V gives CDR1 MNHNY, CDR2 SVGAGI (reference sequence). This CDR3 is built from 13 residues.

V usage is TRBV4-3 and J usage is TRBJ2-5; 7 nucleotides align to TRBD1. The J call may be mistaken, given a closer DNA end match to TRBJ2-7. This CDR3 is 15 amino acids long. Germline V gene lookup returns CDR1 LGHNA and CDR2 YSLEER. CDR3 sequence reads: CASSLGQDHTYEQYF. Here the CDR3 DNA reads TGCGCCAGCAGCCTTGGACAGGACCATACCTACGAGCAGTACTTC.

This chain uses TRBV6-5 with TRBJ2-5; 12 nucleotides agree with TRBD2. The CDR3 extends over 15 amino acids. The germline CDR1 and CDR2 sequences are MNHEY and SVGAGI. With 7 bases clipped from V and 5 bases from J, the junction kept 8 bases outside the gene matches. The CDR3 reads CASTTTSGGRETQYF. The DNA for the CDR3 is TGTGCCAGCACCACCACTAGCGGGGGGCGGGAGACCCAGTACTTC.

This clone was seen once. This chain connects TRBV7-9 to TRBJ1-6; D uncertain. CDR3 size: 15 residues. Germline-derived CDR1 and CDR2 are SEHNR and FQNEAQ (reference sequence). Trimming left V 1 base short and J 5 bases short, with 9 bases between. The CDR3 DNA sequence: TGTGCCAGCAGCTTAGAGGTCAGGAATAATTCACCCCTCCACTTT. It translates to CASSLEVRNNSPLHF. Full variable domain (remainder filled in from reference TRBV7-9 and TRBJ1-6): DTGVSQNPRHKITKRGQNVTFRCDPISEHNRLYWYRQTLGQGPEFLTYFQNEAQLEKSRLLSDRFSAERPKGSFSTLEIQRTEQGDSAMYLCASSLEVRNNSPLHFGNGTRLTVT.

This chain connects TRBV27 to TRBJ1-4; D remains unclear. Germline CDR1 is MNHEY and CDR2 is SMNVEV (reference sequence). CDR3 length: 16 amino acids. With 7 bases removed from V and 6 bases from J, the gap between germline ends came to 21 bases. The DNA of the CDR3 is TGTGCCAGCACCTCAGCCGGGATTGGGAGTCATGAAAAACTGTTTTTT. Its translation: CASTSAGIGSHEKLFF.

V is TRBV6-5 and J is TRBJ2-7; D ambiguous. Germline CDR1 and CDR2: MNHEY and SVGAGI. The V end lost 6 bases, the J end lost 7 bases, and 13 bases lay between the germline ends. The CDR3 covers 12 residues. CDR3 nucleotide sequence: TGTGCCAGCAGCCACGGTGTCGGGGAGCAGTACTTC. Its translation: CASSHGVGEQYF.

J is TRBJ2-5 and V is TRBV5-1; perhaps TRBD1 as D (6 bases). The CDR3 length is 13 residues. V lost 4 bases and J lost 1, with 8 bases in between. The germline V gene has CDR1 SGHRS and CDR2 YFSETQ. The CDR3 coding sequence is TGCGCCAGCAGCGCGACAGGCCAAGAGACCCAGTACTTC. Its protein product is CASSATGQETQYF.

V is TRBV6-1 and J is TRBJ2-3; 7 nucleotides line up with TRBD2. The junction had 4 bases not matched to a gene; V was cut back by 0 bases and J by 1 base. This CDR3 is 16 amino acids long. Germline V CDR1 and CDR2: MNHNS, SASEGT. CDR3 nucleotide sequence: TGTGCCAGCAGTGAAGCCCCGGGAGGCGGCACAGATACGCAGTATTTT. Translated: CASSEAPGGGTDTQYF.